This TCR beta chain was found in a study of human T cells and chemical hapten exposure. Study details: DPC at 2% was the sensitizing agent, placed on approximately 2 cm by approximately 2 cm of upper inner arm skin.

TCRdb reprocessed the RACE reads via MiXCR and lists one record per CDR3 protein. In the table there are some 180,000 distinct CDR3 sequences, under 25% of which are singletons. Time point noted: patch test 3, about 24 weeks after DPC sensitization. The treatment was: therapeutic diphenylcyclopropenone sensitization with weekly scalp DPC. Germline V gene lookup returns CDR1 SGHTA and CDR2 FQGNSA. This CDR3 is 12 amino acids long. V was clipped by 1 base and J by 15 bases, with 13 bases between them. In this sample, this clonotype turned up many times. This rearrangement joins TRBV7-2 to TRBJ2-1; D is possibly TRBD1 (5 bases). This specimen was whole blood, taken in connection with sensitization to the hapten diphenylcyclopropenone (DPC). This sequence originates from a woman aged 40 to 49 with alopecia areata. Some clones in this sample may be carry-over from other donors' samples. This CDR3 reads CASSLVSGWLFF. The CDR3 DNA is TGTGCCAGCAGCTTAGTGTCAGGGTGGTTGTTCTTC. The full variable domain, in which reference TRBV7-2 and TRBJ2-1 provide the parts outside the CDR3, is GAGVSQSPSNKVTEKGKDVELRCDPISGHTALYWYRQSLGQGLEFLIYFQGNSAPDKSGLPSDRFSAERTGGSVSTLTIQRTQQEDSAVYLCASSLVSGWLFFGPGTRLTVL.